This paragraph covers one TCR beta chain sequence. Deletions cut 2 bases from V and 7 bases from J, with 8 bases between. Germline values: CDR1 MNHNS, CDR2 SASEGT. The CDR3 is 12 residues long. 60 Vbeta and 13 Jbeta primers were used in PCR. TCRdb's table, derived via immunoSEQ multiplex PCR, lists solely in-frame clones and lacks some. The repertoire holds more than 60,000 clones, with 70% to 80% as singletons. This sample stems from a study of cytomegalovirus exposure and HLA in healthy donors. Sequences were obtained from PBMCs. The source of this sequence is a man in his forties in good health and CMV-seropositive. The genes are TRBV6-1 and TRBJ1-1, with D possibly TRBD1 on 5 matching bases. DNA of the CDR3: TGTGCCAGCAGTGAACGGGGGTGTGAAGCTTTCTTT. Its translation is CASSERGCEAFF.